The present TCR beta chain was sequenced within a study of shared clonotypes between healthy human individuals. Study-level background: Three plates each covered CD4 naive and memory; CD8 naive two, CD8 memory one.

On sorted subsets, replicate PCRs used 150 to 250 ng DNA, or about 33,000 T cell genomes. Authors' analysis steps: Junction-only sequences without quality scores were provided by ImmunoSEQ, so filtering was different. Sequencing used immunoSEQ multiplex PCR; TCRdb keeps in-frame clones, though not all of them. V and J calls and clone size come straight from that table; D and trimming were deduced from the DNA. The table includes millions of clones, about 92% detected once. Positive CCR7 selection of CD45RO-negative cells yielded the naive CD8 cells, and terminally differentiated effector memory CD45RA+ cells were excluded. The clonotype originates from a man aged 18 to 30 in good health. Some clones in this sample may be carry-over from other donors' samples. The sequenced sample consisted of naive CD8+ T cells from PBMCs.

DNA for the CDR3: TGTGCCAGCAGTTTAGTCTGGGAGGCGCTTTACACTGAAGCTTTCTTT. This encodes CASSLVWEALYTEAFF. The rearrangement joins TRBV27 to TRBJ1-1; D uncertain. CDR1 and CDR2 (germline): MNHEY, SMNVEV (reference sequence). The CDR3 length is 16 residues. Trimming stripped 2 bases from V and 3 bases from J, with 16 bases between.